The rows below give T cell receptor beta chains drawn from one sample of a study of T-cell memory formation after mild COVID-19. TCRdb re-derived calls from the 5' RACE reads in MiXCR, one entry per CDR3 protein. This sample has fewer than 250,000 distinct CDR3 sequences, with 27% found just once. The sample consisted of PBMCs or a T cell subset sorted from them (not recorded which). Source of these receptors: an adult woman who had mild COVID-19 (a few samples of this study predate the infection). Cell type and time point are not known. Both conserved end residues are part of each CDR3. The D gene is left open where the match is weak. The size field is filled for only some rows; it gives once, few, many or a size class.

size,D,V,J,CDR3,DNA
few,.,TRBV20-1,TRBJ1-5,CSATHTYSNQPQHF,TGCAGTGCTACCCACACTTATAGCAATCAGCCCCAGCATTTT
few,.,TRBV2,TRBJ1-6,CASSPLNSYNSPLHF,TGTGCCAGCAGCCCCCTGAACAGCTATAATTCACCCCTCCACTTT
.,.,TRBV20-1,TRBJ2-3,CSTGRTGVADTQYF,TGCAGCACGGGGCGGACGGGGGTTGCAGATACGCAGTATTTT
.,.,TRBV2,TRBJ2-1,CASSESVDNEQFF,TGTGCCAGCAGTGAATCCGTGGACAATGAGCAGTTCTTC
.,.,TRBV4-2,TRBJ2-1,CASSQERAAYNEQFF,TGTGCCAGCAGCCAAGAGCGGGCCGCCTACAATGAGCAGTTCTTC
.,TRBD2,TRBV7-9,TRBJ2-3,CASHRREAPTDTQYF,TGTGCCAGTCATAGGCGGGAGGCCCCCACAGATACGCAGTATTTT
few,TRBD1,TRBV30,TRBJ1-2,CAWTHRGLYGYTF,TGTGCCTGGACTCACAGGGGGTTATATGGCTACACCTTC
.,TRBD2,TRBV7-2,TRBJ2-5,CASSFGTGSSGETQYF,TGTGCCAGCAGCTTTGGGACTGGGTCTAGCGGCGAGACCCAGTACTTC
few,.,TRBV6-5,TRBJ2-3,CASSSRKAGDTQYF,TGTGCCAGCAGTTCCCGTAAAGCGGGAGATACGCAGTATTTT
.,TRBD2,TRBV29-1,TRBJ2-7,CSAEVTSGYEQYF,TGCAGCGCAGAGGTGACTAGCGGGTACGAGCAGTACTTC
.,.,TRBV6-2/TRBV6-3,TRBJ2-1,CAVGSYNEQFF,TGTGCGGTAGGTTCCTACAATGAGCAGTTCTTC
many,.,TRBV12-3/TRBV12-4,TRBJ2-5,CASSLVAPQETQYF,TGTGCCAGCAGTTTAGTGGCTCCCCAAGAGACCCAGTACTTC
few,.,TRBV9,TRBJ2-1,CASSVGGGNSYNEQFF,TGTGCCAGCAGCGTAGGGGGCGGGAACTCCTACAATGAGCAGTTCTTC
.,.,TRBV5-6,TRBJ2-7,CASSLLARSYEQYF,TGTGCCAGCAGCTTGTTGGCCAGGAGCTACGAGCAGTACTTC
.,.,TRBV7-9,TRBJ1-2,CASSSLVDTGYTF,TGTGCCAGCAGCTCGTTGGTAGACACTGGCTACACCTTC
.,.,TRBV11-3,TRBJ2-7,CASSLEYEQYF,TGTGCCAGCAGCTTGGAATACGAGCAGTACTTC
.,TRBD2,TRBV20-1,TRBJ2-3,CSASRVASGARDTQYF,TGCAGTGCCAGCAGAGTAGCTAGCGGGGCCCGCGATACGCAGTATTTT